Below are 9 T cell receptor beta chains sequenced from a single sample in a study of cytomegalovirus exposure and HLA in healthy donors. PCR employed 60 Vbeta and 13 Jbeta primers. Here immunoSEQ multiplex PCR was the method, and the copy in TCRdb shows in-frame clones only, minus some. The sample table sets out approximately 110,000 clones. Sequencing input: PBMCs. Source of these receptors: a man over 45 in good health and CMV-seronegative.

J is TRBJ1-1 and V is TRBV30; 8 bases are shared with TRBD1. V gave up 5 bases and J gave up 4 bases; unmatched junction bases: 6. The CDR3 contains 13 residues. Germline V lookup: CDR1 GTSNPN, CDR2 SVGIG (reference sequence). DNA for the CDR3: TGTGCCTGGGCCCCAGACAGGGGCACTGAAGCTTTCTTT. Its translation is CAWAPDRGTEAFF.

CDR3 amino acids: CASHLLLLLTSGTDTQYF. As DNA, the CDR3 is TGTGCCAGCCACCTTCTGCTACTGTTGACTAGCGGAACAGATACGCAGTATTTT. The gene calls are TRBV5-6 and TRBJ2-3; 9 bases match TRBD2. With 7 bases clipped from V and 3 bases from J, the junction kept 18 bases outside the gene matches. Germline CDR1 SGHDT, CDR2 YYEEEE. The CDR3 is 18 residues long.

V gene TRBV4-3 combines with J gene TRBJ1-5, with D possibly matching TRBD1 (5 bases). The CDR3 is 15 residues long. The germline V gene encodes CDR1 LGHNA and CDR2 YSLEER. V lost 0 bases to trimming and J lost 3 bases, with 9 bases between them. CDR3 sequence reads: CASSQDRDYNQPQHF. Here the CDR3 DNA reads TGCGCCAGCAGCCAAGACAGGGACTACAATCAGCCCCAGCATTTT.

V usage is TRBV7-2 and J usage is TRBJ1-1, with D tentatively TRBD1 (5 bases). The CDR3 has 15 residues. Trimming left V 2 bases short and J 5 bases short, with 15 bases between. Germline V gene sequence: CDR1 SGHTA, CDR2 FQGNSA. CDR3 sequence: CASSLLEAGKTEAFF. CDR3 DNA: TGTGCCAGCAGCTTACTTGAGGCAGGGAAGACTGAAGCTTTCTTT. Filled out from reference TRBV7-2 and TRBJ1-1, the complete variable domain reads GAGVSQSPSNKVTEKGKDVELRCDPISGHTALYWYRQSLGQGLEFLIYFQGNSAPDKSGLPSDRFSAERTGGSVSTLTIQRTQQEDSAVYLCASSLLEAGKTEAFFGQGTRLTVV.

The chain uses TRBV15 and TRBJ2-3; tentatively, D is TRBD2 (6 bases). V lost 7 bases and J lost 1, with 9 bases in between. This CDR3 is 13 amino acids long. Germline lookup yields CDR1 LNHNV and CDR2 YYDKDF (reference sequence). As DNA, the CDR3 is TGTGCCACCAACCGGAGGGGCACAGATACGCAGTATTTT. It translates to CATNRRGTDTQYF.

The chain couples TRBV28 to TRBJ1-1, with D possibly matching TRBD1 (6 bases). Trimming took 5 bases from V and 0 from J, leaving 16 bases between them. CDR3 length: 16 amino acids. The germline gives CDR1 MDHEN, CDR2 SYDVKM. The CDR3 is CASSPGGARVNTEAFF. The DNA of the CDR3 is TGTGCCAGCAGTCCCGGGGGGGCGCGCGTGAACACTGAAGCTTTCTTT.

The V gene is TRBV6-5, the J gene TRBJ1-1, with 7 positions matching TRBD1. Germline CDR1 MNHEY, CDR2 SVGAGI. This CDR3 contains 15 residues. J was trimmed by 0 bases and V by 0 bases; bases with no gene match: 1. CDR3: CASSYSTGMNTEAFF. CDR3 DNA: TGTGCCAGCAGTTACTCGACAGGGATGAACACTGAAGCTTTCTTT.

The chain couples TRBV9 to TRBJ2-2, with D unresolved. Germline CDR1 SGDLS, CDR2 YYNGEE. This CDR3 contains 14 residues. Trimming stripped 3 bases from V and 3 bases from J, with 9 bases between. This chain's CDR3 is CASSATTDTGELFF. CDR3 sequence (DNA): TGTGCCAGCAGCGCTACCACCGACACCGGGGAGCTGTTTTTT.

This chain connects TRBV19 to TRBJ1-2; D is perhaps TRBD1 (5 bases). Germline CDR1 LNHDA, CDR2 SQIVND (reference sequence). The V end was cut by 7 bases, the J end by 5 bases, with 14 bases between. CDR3 length equals 13 residues. The CDR3 DNA reads as TGTGCCAGTAAACGGGGGGACTCTTATGGCTACACCTTC. It encodes CASKRGDSYGYTF.